These T cell receptor beta chains were read from a single sample in a study of T-cell reconstitution after alpha-beta-depleted transplantation in children. Using its own MiXCR run on the PCR reads, TCRdb lists one record per CDR3 protein. The sample has about 600,000 distinct CDR3 sequences; roughly 10% are singletons. The source material was PBMCs from the stem cell graft donor, sampled from the stem cell graft. The source is a human donor who donated a stem cell graft to a child with acute myeloid leukemia. Each CDR3 is given with its conserved first and last residue. The D gene is left open where the match is weak. Size is stated for part of the rows, as once, few or many counts, or as a class when the clone is expanded.

J gene | D gene | V gene | clone size | CDR3 length | CDR3 DNA | CDR3 protein
TRBJ2-1 | NA | TRBV20-1 | many | 14 | TGCAGTGCTAGAGATCGGAATCCCTACAATGAGCAGTTCTTC | CSARDRNPYNEQFF
TRBJ2-3 | TRBD2 | TRBV7-9 | NA | 16 | TGTGCCAGCAGCCAACCTGGGACTAGCGGAACAGATACGCAGTATTTT | CASSQPGTSGTDTQYF
TRBJ2-1 | TRBD2 | TRBV6-2/TRBV6-3 | few | 19 | TGTGCCAGCAGTCCGGGACTAGCGACGTCCCAATTCTCCTACAATGAGCAGTTCTTC | CASSPGLATSQFSYNEQFF
TRBJ1-1 | NA | TRBV29-1 | NA | 10 | TGCAGCGCCGAGCAGGGCGCGACTTTCTTT | CSAEQGATFF
TRBJ2-2 | NA | TRBV7-2 | NA | 16 | TGTGCCAGCAGCTACCGGGGAGTAGGAAACACCGGGGAGCTGTTTTTT | CASSYRGVGNTGELFF
TRBJ2-7 | TRBD1 | TRBV6-1 | NA | 14 | TGTGCCAGCAGATCCGGGACAGGGTATTACGAGCAGTACTTC | CASRSGTGYYEQYF
TRBJ1-6 | NA | TRBV6-5 | few | 15 | TGTGCCAGCAGGGGGGTTGGACCCTATAATTCACCCCTCCACTTT | CASRGVGPYNSPLHF
TRBJ2-1 | TRBD2 | TRBV6-5 | many | 14 | TGTGCCAGCAGTTACTGGCGGGAGTCCGATGAGCAGTTCTTC | CASSYWRESDEQFF
TRBJ2-3 | NA | TRBV9 | NA | 14 | TGTGCCAGCAGCCTTCATTGGGGGATAGGTACGCAGTATTTT | CASSLHWGIGTQYF
TRBJ2-7 | NA | TRBV3-1 | many | 13 | TGTGCCAGCAGCCAAGCGGGGGCAAAGGAGCAGTACTTC | CASSQAGAKEQYF
TRBJ2-5 | TRBD2 | TRBV4-3 | few | 18 | TGCGCCAGCAGCCAAAGCCCCCCCCCTAGCGGGTACCAAGAGACCCAGTACTTC | CASSQSPPPSGYQETQYF
TRBJ2-7 | NA | TRBV28 | NA | 12 | TGTGCCAGCAGTCCCCAAGTTGGAAGGCAGTACTTC | CASSPQVGRQYF
TRBJ2-1 | TRBD2 | TRBV6-1 | NA | 18 | TGTGCCAGCAGCGAAATATACGGGACTAGCGGGAGAGGACATGAGCAGTTCTTC | CASSEIYGTSGRGHEQFF
TRBJ2-3 | TRBD2 | TRBV15 | few | 15 | TGTGCCACCAGCAGTCGACTAGCAAAAACAGATACGCAGTATTTT | CATSSRLAKTDTQYF
TRBJ2-1 | TRBD2 | TRBV20-1 | NA | 12 | TGCGGTCGGACTAGCGGGAGTAATGAGCGGTTCTTC | CGRTSGSNERFF
TRBJ2-7 | NA | TRBV7-2 | NA | 15 | TGTGCCAGCAGCTTAAATAGTCCGGGCTCCTACGAGCAGTACTTC | CASSLNSPGSYEQYF